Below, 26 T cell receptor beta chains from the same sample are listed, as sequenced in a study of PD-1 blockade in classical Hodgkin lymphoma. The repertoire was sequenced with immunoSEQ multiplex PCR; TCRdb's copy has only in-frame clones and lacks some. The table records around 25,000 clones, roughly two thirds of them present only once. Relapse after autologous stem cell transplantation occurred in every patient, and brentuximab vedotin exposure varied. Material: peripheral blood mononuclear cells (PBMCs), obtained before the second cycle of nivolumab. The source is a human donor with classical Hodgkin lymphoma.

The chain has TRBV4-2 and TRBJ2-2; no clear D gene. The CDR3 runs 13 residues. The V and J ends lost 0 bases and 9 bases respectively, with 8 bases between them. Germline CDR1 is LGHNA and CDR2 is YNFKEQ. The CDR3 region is CASSQDIVRELFF. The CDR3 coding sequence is TGTGCCAGCAGCCAAGATATCGTACGGGAGCTGTTTTTT.

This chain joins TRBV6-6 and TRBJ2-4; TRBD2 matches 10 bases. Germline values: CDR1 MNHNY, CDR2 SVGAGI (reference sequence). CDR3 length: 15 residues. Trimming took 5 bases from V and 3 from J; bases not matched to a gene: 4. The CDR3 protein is CASSGRLAGKNIQYF. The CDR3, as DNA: TGTGCCAGCAGTGGCAGACTAGCGGGCAAAAACATTCAGTACTTC.

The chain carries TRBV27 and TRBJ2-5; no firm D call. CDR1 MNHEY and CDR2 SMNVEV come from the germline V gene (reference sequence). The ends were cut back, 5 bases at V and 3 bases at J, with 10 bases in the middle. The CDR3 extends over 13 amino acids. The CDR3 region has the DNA TGTGCCAGCAGTCCTGACGGAGAAGAGACCCAGTACTTC. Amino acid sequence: CASSPDGEETQYF.

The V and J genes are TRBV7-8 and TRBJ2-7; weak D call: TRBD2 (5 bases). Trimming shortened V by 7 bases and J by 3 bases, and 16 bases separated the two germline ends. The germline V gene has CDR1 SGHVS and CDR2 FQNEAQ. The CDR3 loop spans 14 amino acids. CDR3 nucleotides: TGTGCCAGCACTGAGGGAAGCGGTATCTACGAGCAGTACTTC. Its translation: CASTEGSGIYEQYF.

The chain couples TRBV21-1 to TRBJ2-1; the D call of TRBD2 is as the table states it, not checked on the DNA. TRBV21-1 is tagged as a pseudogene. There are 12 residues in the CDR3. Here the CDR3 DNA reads TGTGCCAGCAGCACTTTTATCAATGAGCAGTTCTTC. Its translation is CASSTFINEQFF.

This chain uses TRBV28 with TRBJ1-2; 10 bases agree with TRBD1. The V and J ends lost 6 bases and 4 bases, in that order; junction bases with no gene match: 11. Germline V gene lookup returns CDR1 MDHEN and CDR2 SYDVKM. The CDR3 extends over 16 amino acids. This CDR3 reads CASRPEDRGFSYGYTF. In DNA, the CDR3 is TGTGCCAGCAGACCCGAGGACAGGGGGTTTAGCTATGGCTACACCTTC.

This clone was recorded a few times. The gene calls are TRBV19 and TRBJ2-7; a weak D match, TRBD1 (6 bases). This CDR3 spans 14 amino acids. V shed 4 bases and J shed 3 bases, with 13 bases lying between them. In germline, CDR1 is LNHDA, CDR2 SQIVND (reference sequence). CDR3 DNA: TGTGCCAGTAGTAGGCAGGGGTCGCTCTACGAGCAGTACTTC. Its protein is CASSRQGSLYEQYF.

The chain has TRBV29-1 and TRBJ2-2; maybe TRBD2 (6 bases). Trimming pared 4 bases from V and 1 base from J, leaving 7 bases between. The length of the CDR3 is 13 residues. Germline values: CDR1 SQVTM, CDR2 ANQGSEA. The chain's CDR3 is CSVVGLNTGELFF. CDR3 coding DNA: TGCAGCGTTGTGGGACTGAACACCGGGGAGCTGTTTTTT.

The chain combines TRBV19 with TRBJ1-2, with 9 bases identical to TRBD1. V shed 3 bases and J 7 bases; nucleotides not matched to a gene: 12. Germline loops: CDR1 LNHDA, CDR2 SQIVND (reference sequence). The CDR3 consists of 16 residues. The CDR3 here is CASSIRTGVDFLGYTF. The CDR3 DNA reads TGTGCCAGTAGTATCCGGACAGGGGTGGATTTTCTTGGCTACACCTTC.

CDR3 DNA sequence: TGTGCCAGCAGCCCATGGGGGACAGCAGAAACTGAAGCTTTCTTT. Protein sequence: CASSPWGTAETEAFF. The chain couples TRBV7-2 to TRBJ1-1, with TRBD1 matching over 7 bases. The CDR3 spans 15 residues. CDR1 is SGHTA and CDR2 is FQGNSA in the germline V gene. Losses at the gene ends were 5 bases for V and 5 bases for J; bases not matched to a gene: 11.

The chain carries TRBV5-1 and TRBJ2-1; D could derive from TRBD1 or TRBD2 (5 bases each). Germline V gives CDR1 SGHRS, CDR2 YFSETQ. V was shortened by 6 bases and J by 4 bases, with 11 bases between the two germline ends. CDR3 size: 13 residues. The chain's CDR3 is CASKGTYYNEQFF. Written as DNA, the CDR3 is TGCGCCAGCAAAGGGACCTATTACAATGAGCAGTTCTTC. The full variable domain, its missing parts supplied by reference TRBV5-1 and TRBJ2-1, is KAGVTQTPRYLIKTRGQQVTLSCSPISGHRSVSWYQQTPGQGLQFLFEYFSETQRNKGNFPGRFSGRQFSNSRSEMNVSTLELGDSALYLCASKGTYYNEQFFGPGTRLTVL.

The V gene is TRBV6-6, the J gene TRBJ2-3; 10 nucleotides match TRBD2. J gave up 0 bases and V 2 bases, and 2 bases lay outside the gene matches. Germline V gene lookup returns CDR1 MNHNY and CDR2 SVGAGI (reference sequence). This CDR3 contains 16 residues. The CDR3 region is CASSYGTSVSTDTQYF. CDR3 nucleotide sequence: TGTGCCAGCAGTTACGGGACTAGCGTAAGCACAGATACGCAGTATTTT.

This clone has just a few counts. CDR3 sequence (DNA): TGTGCCAGCAGCTTAGAGGACAGGCGGGGCACTGAAGCTTTCTTT. Residues: CASSLEDRRGTEAFF. The rearrangement links TRBV7-2 to TRBJ1-1; TRBD1 matches at 7 bases. The germline V gene encodes CDR1 SGHTA and CDR2 FQGNSA. The CDR3 extends over 15 amino acids. Unmatched junction bases numbered 6, after V lost 1 base and J lost 4 bases. The full variable domain, its missing parts supplied by reference TRBV7-2 and TRBJ1-1, is GAGVSQSPSNKVTEKGKDVELRCDPISGHTALYWYRQSLGQGLEFLIYFQGNSAPDKSGLPSDRFSAERTGGSVSTLTIQRTQQEDSAVYLCASSLEDRRGTEAFFGQGTRLTVV.

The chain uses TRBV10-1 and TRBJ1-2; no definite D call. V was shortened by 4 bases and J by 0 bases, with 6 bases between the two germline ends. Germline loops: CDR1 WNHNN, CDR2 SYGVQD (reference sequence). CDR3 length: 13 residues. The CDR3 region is CASSGSANYGYTF. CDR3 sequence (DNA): TGCGCCAGCAGTGGGTCCGCTAACTATGGCTACACCTTC.

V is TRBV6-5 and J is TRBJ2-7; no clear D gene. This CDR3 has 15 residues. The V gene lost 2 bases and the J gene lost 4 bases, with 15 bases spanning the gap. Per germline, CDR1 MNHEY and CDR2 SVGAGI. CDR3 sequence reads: CASSYVAVGGYEQYF. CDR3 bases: TGTGCCAGCAGTTACGTTGCGGTGGGTGGGTACGAGCAGTACTTC.

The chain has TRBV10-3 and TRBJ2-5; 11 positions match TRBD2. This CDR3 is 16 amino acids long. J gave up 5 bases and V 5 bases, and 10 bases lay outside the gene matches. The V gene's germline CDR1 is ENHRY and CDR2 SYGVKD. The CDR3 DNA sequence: TGTGCCATCAGTCTTTCTAGCGGGGGGTCCGGGGAGACCCAGTACTTC. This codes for CAISLSSGGSGETQYF.

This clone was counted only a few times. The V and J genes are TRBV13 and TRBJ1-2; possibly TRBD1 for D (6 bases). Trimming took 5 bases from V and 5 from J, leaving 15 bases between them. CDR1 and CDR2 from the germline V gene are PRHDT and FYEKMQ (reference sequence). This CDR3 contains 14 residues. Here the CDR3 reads CASSAGRGTYGYTF. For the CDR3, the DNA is TGTGCCAGCAGCGCGGGGAGGGGGACTTATGGCTACACCTTC.

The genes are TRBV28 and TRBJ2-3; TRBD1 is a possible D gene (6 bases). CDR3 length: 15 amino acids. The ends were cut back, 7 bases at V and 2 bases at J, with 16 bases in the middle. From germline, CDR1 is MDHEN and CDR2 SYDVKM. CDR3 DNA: TGTGCCAGCATCCCCTCAGGGGTTTTCACAGATACGCAGTATTTT. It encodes CASIPSGVFTDTQYF.

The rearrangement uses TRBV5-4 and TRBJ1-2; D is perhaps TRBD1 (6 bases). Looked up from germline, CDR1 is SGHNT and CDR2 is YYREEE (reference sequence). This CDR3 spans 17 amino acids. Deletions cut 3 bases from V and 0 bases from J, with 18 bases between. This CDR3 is CASSSAGTIATNYGYTF. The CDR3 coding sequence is TGTGCCAGCAGCTCCGCCGGGACAATAGCGACTAACTATGGCTACACCTTC. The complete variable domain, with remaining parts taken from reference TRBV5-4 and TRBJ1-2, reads ETGVTQSPTHLIKTRGQQVTLRCSSQSGHNTVSWYQQALGQGPQFIFQYYREEENGRGNFPPRFSGLQFPNYSSELNVNALELDDSALYLCASSSAGTIATNYGYTFGSGTRLTVV.

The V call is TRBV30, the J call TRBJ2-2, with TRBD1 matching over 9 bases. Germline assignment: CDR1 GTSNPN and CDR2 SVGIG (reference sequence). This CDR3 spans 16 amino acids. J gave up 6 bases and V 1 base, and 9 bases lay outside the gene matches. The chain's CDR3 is CAWSEDRGARPGELFF. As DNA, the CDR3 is TGTGCCTGGAGTGAGGACAGGGGAGCTAGACCCGGGGAGCTGTTTTTT.

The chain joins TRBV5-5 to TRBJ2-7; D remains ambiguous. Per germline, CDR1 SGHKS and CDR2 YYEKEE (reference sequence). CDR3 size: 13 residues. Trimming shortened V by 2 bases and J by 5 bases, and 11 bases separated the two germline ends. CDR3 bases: TGTGCCAGCAGCTTAGAAGAATCTGACGAGCAGTACTTC. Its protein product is CASSLEESDEQYF.

The CDR3 protein is CASSDVLGDTQYF. The CDR3, as DNA: TGTGCCAGCAGTGACGTCCTGGGTGATACGCAGTATTTT. J is TRBJ2-3 and V is TRBV2; D is unclear. Trimming cost V 3 bases and J 6 bases, with 10 bases left between them. The CDR3 is 13 amino acids. Germline V CDR1 and CDR2: SNHLY, FYNNEI. Variable domain in full (rest from reference TRBV2 and TRBJ2-3): EPEVTQTPSHQVTQMGQEVILRCVPISNHLYFYWYRQILGQKVEFLVSFYNNEISEKSEIFDDQFSVERPDGSNFTLKIRSTKLEDSAMYFCASSDVLGDTQYFGPGTRLTVL.

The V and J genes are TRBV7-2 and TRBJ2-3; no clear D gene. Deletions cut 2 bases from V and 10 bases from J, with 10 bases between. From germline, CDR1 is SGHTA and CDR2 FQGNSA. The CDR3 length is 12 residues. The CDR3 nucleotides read TGTGCCAGCAGCTTATCGGGTTTGGCGCAGTATTTT. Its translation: CASSLSGLAQYF.

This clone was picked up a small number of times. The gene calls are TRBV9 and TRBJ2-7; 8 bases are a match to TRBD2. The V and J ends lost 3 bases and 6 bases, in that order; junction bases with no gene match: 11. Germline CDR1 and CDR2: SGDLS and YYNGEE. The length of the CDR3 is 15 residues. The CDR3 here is CASSAGGTGTFEQYF. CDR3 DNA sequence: TGTGCCAGCAGCGCGGGGGGGACTGGAACTTTCGAGCAGTACTTC.

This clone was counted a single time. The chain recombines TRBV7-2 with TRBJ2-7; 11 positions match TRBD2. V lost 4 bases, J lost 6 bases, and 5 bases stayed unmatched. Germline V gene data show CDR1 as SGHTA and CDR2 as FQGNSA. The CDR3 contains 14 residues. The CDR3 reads CASSSSGGRSEQYF. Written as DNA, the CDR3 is TGTGCCAGCAGCTCTAGCGGGGGGAGGAGCGAGCAGTACTTC.

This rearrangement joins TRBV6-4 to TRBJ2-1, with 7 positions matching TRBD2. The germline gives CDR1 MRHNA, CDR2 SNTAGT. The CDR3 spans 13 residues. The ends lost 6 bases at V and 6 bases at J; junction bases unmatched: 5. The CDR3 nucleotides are TGTGCCAGCAGCAGCGGGACTTCCAATGAGCAGTTCTTC. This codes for CASSSGTSNEQFF.